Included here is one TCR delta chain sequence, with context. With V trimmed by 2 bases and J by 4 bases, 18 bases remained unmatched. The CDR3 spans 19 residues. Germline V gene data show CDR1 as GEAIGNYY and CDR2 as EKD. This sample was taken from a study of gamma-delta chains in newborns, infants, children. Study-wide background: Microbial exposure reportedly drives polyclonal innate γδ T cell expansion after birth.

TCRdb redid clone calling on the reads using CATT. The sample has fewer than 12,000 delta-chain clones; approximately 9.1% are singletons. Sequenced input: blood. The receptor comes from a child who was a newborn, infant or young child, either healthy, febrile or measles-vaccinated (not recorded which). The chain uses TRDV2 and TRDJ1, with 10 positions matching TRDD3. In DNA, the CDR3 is TGTGCCTGTGACAGTCTCCTCCGGACGGCGGGGGATACGAACGATAAACTCATCTTT. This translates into CACDSLLRTAGDTNDKLIF.